The following is a T cell receptor (beta chain) sequence with its context. Which antigen it targets is not known. One end of the junction varies from germline; a read error may be responsible. Counted from cysteine to phenylalanine, this CDR3 has 16 amino acids. Only CDR3 DNA is held: 48 bases, read in frame from base 1. Reading the germline V gene gives CDR1 MNHEY and CDR2 SVGEGT. This specimen belongs to a study of T-cell reconstitution after alpha-beta-depleted transplantation in children listed by TCRdb under 2016. For the study in its entirety: T-cell immune reconstitution after TCRalphabeta/CD19-depleted allogeneic hematopoietic cell transplantation in children was quantitatively tracked in the study by means of TCR repertoire profiling.

Library preparation used PCR. Sequencing instrument: Illumina HiSeq 2500. Molecular barcoding was employed in the preparation of TCR libraries, with unique molecular identifiers being used to normalize TCRbeta repertoire quantification. Clones were called with MiXCR by TCRdb after fastp trimmed the public reads at Q25, and only in-frame beta chains were retained. Records with the same CDR3 protein are collapsed into one entry carrying the most frequent genes and DNA. The sample contains some 530,000 distinct CDR3 sequences, around 13% of them found a single time. The ten largest make up more than 5.5% of the sample.

The sequence is built from TRBV6-2 or TRBV6-3 and TRBJ2-1; TRBD1 is a weak D gene call, 5 bases matching. The starting material was PBMCs from the stem cell graft donor, obtained from the stem cell graft. This TCR was recovered from a human donor who donated a stem cell graft to a child with combined immunodeficiency. The CDR3 protein: CASRGVPRSSYYEQFF. The DNA sequence is given as TGTGCCAGCAGAGGGGTCCCTAGGAGCTCCTACTATGAGCAGTTCTTC.